Listed below are T cell receptor beta chains from one sample, sequenced in a study of control samples from healthy donors and cancer patients. The table came from immunoSEQ multiplex PCR; TCRdb's copy has only in-frame clones and leaves some out. The sample includes 80,000 to 100,000 clones, roughly 92% of them seen just once. The material sequenced was blood. These receptors were taken from a human donor in good health. The donor label of this sample is uncertain. CDR3s include the opening cysteine and the closing phenylalanine or tryptophan. Each record gives: J gene, V gene, CDR3 protein.

>TRBJ1-1|TRBV5-1
CASSLDGLGITEAFF
>TRBJ1-2|TRBV6-2/TRBV6-3
CASSNLQGMGRYTF
>TRBJ2-7|TRBV7-9
CASSFRVSYEQYF
>TRBJ1-1|TRBV5-4
CASSLSENTEAFF
>TRBJ2-7|TRBV9
CASSGPGPYHHEQYF
>TRBJ2-3|TRBV30
CAWSDTNTDTQYF
>TRBJ1-5|TRBV19
CASSIWGADGQPQHF
>TRBJ1-2|TRBV18
CASSGEDYGYTF
>TRBJ2-5|TRBV5-6
CASSPNGVLSETQYF
>TRBJ1-3|TRBV2
CASSVSRQGTDFSGNTIYF
>TRBJ1-2|TRBV5-4
CASSATGSYGYTF
>TRBJ2-3|TRBV6-2/TRBV6-3
CASSWFFGGDTDTQYF
>TRBJ1-1|TRBV2
CASSQKGTEAFF
>TRBJ2-2|TRBV24-1
CATSENRETGELFF
>TRBJ2-3|TRBV10-3
CAISDILPYTDTQYF
>TRBJ2-1|TRBV6-5
CASSYYGEQFF
>TRBJ2-1|TRBV25-1
CASSRSGGTYNEQFF
>TRBJ2-6|TRBV5-1
CASSASGANVLTF
>TRBJ1-1|TRBV20-1
CSARSNTEAFF
>TRBJ2-5|TRBV5-1
CASSLRPGEKETQYF
>TRBJ2-1|TRBV7-9
CASSLEVSGGRNEQFF
>TRBJ2-7|TRBV5-1
CASSLGGTGIYEQYF
>TRBJ2-3|TRBV4-3
CASSQGPDNSDTQYF
>TRBJ2-5|TRBV13
CASSPPGGDSLETQYF
>TRBJ1-2|TRBV5-4
CASSSLQGTHGYTF
>TRBJ1-4|TRBV4-1
CASSQDGGQGRKEKLFF
>TRBJ1-2|TRBV19
CASRAETENYGYTF
>TRBJ1-1|TRBV30
CAWSVSVRGTEAFF